The T cell receptor beta chain under discussion was sequenced for a study of naive and memory T cell subsets. Study-wide points: This RNA-based method may be sensitive to activation-related transcript changes.

Treatment reported: skin biopsy from PPD injection site in Mantoux-positive individual. TCR cDNA received a 3' ligated oligonucleotide that carried a UMI. The CDR3 is made up of 13 amino acids. Trimming cost V 8 bases and J 2 bases, with 12 bases left between them. CDR1 and CDR2 (germline): KGHSH, LQKENI. This clonotype appeared many times. Its cognate antigen is unknown. Amplification of ligated cDNA took four PCR rounds with SP2 and nested alpha and beta constant primers. TCRdb reprocessed the UMI-ligation and nested PCR reads with MiXCR, giving one entry per CDR3 protein. The data hold 30,000 to 35,000 distinct CDR3 sequences, with roughly 6.6% observed a single time.

The sample in question was skin, obtained from a tuberculin skin test site. This clonotype originated in an adult in good health. This chain joins TRBV18 and TRBJ2-5; perhaps TRBD2 as D (5 bases). CDR3 sequence: CASEDSTQETQYF. As DNA, the CDR3 is TGTGCCAGCGAGGACTCGACACAAGAGACCCAGTACTTC. The whole variable domain, filled in from reference TRBV18 and TRBJ2-5, reads NAGVMQNPRHLVRRRGQEARLRCSPMKGHSHVYWYRQLPEEGLKFMVYLQKENIIDESGMPKERFSAEFPKEGPSILRIQQVVRGDSAAYFCASEDSTQETQYFGPGTRLLVL.